A single sample gave rise to the 27 T cell receptor beta chains below, sequenced in a study of T cell repertoires in cytomegalovirus infection. A single record per CDR3 protein comes from TCRdb applying MiXCR to the reads. The table lists around 280,000 distinct CDR3 sequences, around 9.6% of them singletons, with around 2.4% in the top ten. Sequenced sample: PBMCs. These receptor sequences come from a human donor in good health (CMV status not recorded). Some clones in this sample may be carry-over from other donors' samples.

The sample holds many counts of this clonotype. The CDR3 DNA reads TGCAGTGTGCCATCTAACCGGGCCGAAGGCAATCAGCCCCAGCATTTT. Residues: CSVPSNRAEGNQPQHF. The chain couples TRBV20-1 to TRBJ1-5, with no clear D. The CDR3 spans 16 residues. Germline values: CDR1 DFQATT, CDR2 SNEGSKA (reference sequence). Trimming pared 7 bases from V and 2 bases from J, leaving 21 bases between.

This clonotype was seen ten or more times. The V call is TRBV7-9, the J call TRBJ2-7, with D perhaps TRBD2 (5 bases). Germline V lookup: CDR1 SEHNR, CDR2 FQNEAQ (reference sequence). The CDR3 loop spans 15 amino acids. Trimming cost V 5 bases and J 3 bases, with 17 bases left between them. Here the CDR3 reads CASSALGLGFYEQYF. CDR3 DNA sequence: TGTGCCAGCAGCGCCCTCGGACTGGGATTCTACGAGCAGTACTTC.

This clonotype has at least ten counts. The chain recombines TRBV28 with TRBJ1-5, with TRBD1 matching over 7 bases. Germline trimming cut 9 bases from V and 0 bases from J; bases unmatched to any gene: 20. The germline gives CDR1 MDHEN, CDR2 SYDVKM. This CDR3 region has 19 residues. CDR3 nucleotide sequence: TGTGCCAGTCGACACAGGGGCCGCACTTCCCCATATAGCAATCAGCCCCAGCATTTT. Its translation: CASRHRGRTSPYSNQPQHF.

This clonotype was recorded many times. J is TRBJ1-2 and V is TRBV29-1; D is unresolved. Germline loops: CDR1 SQVTM, CDR2 ANQGSEA. This CDR3 region has 11 residues. V was pared by 6 bases and J by 7 bases, with 12 bases between. The DNA for the CDR3 is TGCAGCGTAGACAAGACGATTGGCTACACCTTC. This gives the protein CSVDKTIGYTF.

There are many counts of this clonotype. The chain recombines TRBV11-2 with TRBJ2-2; the D is unclear. The ends were cut back, 4 bases at V and 2 bases at J, with 11 bases in the middle. This CDR3 is 15 amino acids long. The germline CDR1 and CDR2 sequences are SGHAT and FQNNGV. The CDR3 is CASSWGLLNTGELFF. The CDR3 DNA reads TGTGCCAGCAGCTGGGGTTTGTTAAACACCGGGGAGCTGTTTTTT.

Many counts were recorded for this clonotype. The chain has TRBV7-8 and TRBJ1-5, with 7 bases aligning to TRBD1. The CDR3 contains 15 residues. The junction had 4 bases not matched to a gene; V was cut back by 5 bases and J by 0 bases. Germline CDR1 and CDR2: SGHVS and FQNEAQ. The CDR3 is CASSQGQDSNQPQHF. In nucleotides, the CDR3 is TGTGCCAGCAGCCAAGGACAGGATAGCAATCAGCCCCAGCATTTT.

In this sample, this clonotype turned up many times. The chain is built from TRBV7-9 and TRBJ1-1; unclear D gene. With 3 bases removed from V and 7 bases from J, the gap between germline ends came to 12 bases. Per germline, CDR1 SEHNR and CDR2 FQNEAQ (reference sequence). The CDR3 is 13 residues long. CDR3 amino acids: CASSLSGVGEAFF. The CDR3, as DNA: TGTGCCAGCAGCTTGAGCGGGGTGGGTGAAGCTTTCTTT.

The sample holds many counts of this clonotype. The chain combines TRBV20-1 with TRBJ2-2; TRBD2 aligns across 8 bases. Germline V gene lookup returns CDR1 DFQATT and CDR2 SNEGSKA (reference sequence). Trimming took 0 bases from V and 7 from J; bases not matched to a gene: 7. The CDR3 consists of 15 residues. CDR3 sequence reads: CSARDLAGTGGELFF. The CDR3 DNA sequence: TGCAGTGCTAGAGATTTAGCGGGGACGGGCGGGGAGCTGTTTTTT.

This rearrangement joins TRBV19 to TRBJ2-5, with D unclear. CDR3 length: 14 amino acids. Trimming stripped 1 base from V and 5 bases from J, with 11 bases between. Germline CDR1 is LNHDA and CDR2 is SQIVND (reference sequence). In nucleotides, the CDR3 is TGTGCCAGTAGTATAGGGGGTTCCGTGGAGACCCAGTACTTC. Its protein is CASSIGGSVETQYF.

Many counts were recorded for this clonotype. The genes are TRBV6-2 or TRBV6-3 and TRBJ2-5; a weak D match, TRBD2 (6 bases). Germline lookup yields CDR1 MNHEY and CDR2 SVGEGT. V was shortened by 5 bases and J by 2 bases, with 12 bases between the two germline ends. The CDR3 length is 14 residues. DNA for the CDR3: TGTGCCAGCAGTCGACTAGGCCCTCAAGAGACCCAGTACTTC. It yields the protein CASSRLGPQETQYF.

This clonotype was counted between two and nine times. The chain is built from TRBV20-1 and TRBJ2-2; the match to TRBD2 covers 9 bases. This CDR3 is built from 16 residues. The V and J ends lost 0 bases and 5 bases, in that order; junction bases with no gene match: 7. CDR1 DFQATT and CDR2 SNEGSKA come from the germline V gene (reference sequence). The CDR3 sequence: CSARDRRGGATGELFF. CDR3 nucleotides: TGCAGTGCTAGAGATCGTCGCGGGGGGGCAACCGGGGAGCTGTTTTTT.

This clonotype was recorded at least ten times. The genes are TRBV7-2 and TRBJ2-1; no reliable D call. The germline V gene has CDR1 SGHTA and CDR2 FQGNSA. The CDR3 contains 12 residues. Trimming removed 5 bases from V and 9 bases from J, with 11 bases in between. The CDR3 bases are TGTGCCAGCAGCATTATAGATGCTGAGCAGTTCTTC. Its translation: CASSIIDAEQFF.

This clonotype appeared many times. CDR3 bases: TGTGCCAGCTCACCTACCTACACAGATACGCAGTATTTT. It codes for CASSPTYTDTQYF. V usage is TRBV18 and J usage is TRBJ2-3; D is undetermined. The germline V and J ends were trimmed by 3 bases and 2 bases, with 6 bases remaining between them. From germline, CDR1 is KGHSH and CDR2 LQKENI. The CDR3 length is 13 residues. The full variable domain, its missing parts supplied by reference TRBV18 and TRBJ2-3, is NAGVMQNPRHLVRRRGQEARLRCSPMKGHSHVYWYRQLPEEGLKFMVYLQKENIIDESGMPKERFSAEFPKEGPSILRIQQVVRGDSAAYFCASSPTYTDTQYFGPGTRLTVL.

This clonotype was seen at least ten times. The gene calls are TRBV12-3 or TRBV12-4 and TRBJ1-1; no clear D gene. The CDR3 loop spans 12 amino acids. Deletions cut 6 bases from V and 7 bases from J, with 12 bases between. The CDR3 sequence is CASSHSTGEAFF. CDR3 in DNA: TGTGCCAGCAGCCATAGTACCGGTGAAGCTTTCTTT.

J is TRBJ1-5 and V is TRBV4-3; D remains unclear. CDR3 length: 13 residues. Germline loops: CDR1 LGHNA, CDR2 YSLEER. Trimming removed 1 base at V and 7 bases at J, with 8 bases between. The CDR3 loop reads CASSQGLEQPQHF. The CDR3 bases are TGCGCCAGCAGCCAAGGGCTCGAACAGCCCCAGCATTTT.

Many counts were recorded for this clonotype. V is TRBV5-6 and J is TRBJ2-4; 8 positions agree with TRBD1. The CDR3 extends over 17 amino acids. Germline V gene data show CDR1 as SGHDT and CDR2 as YYEEEE. With 4 bases clipped from V and 2 bases from J, the junction kept 11 bases outside the gene matches. CDR3 bases: TGTGCCAGCAGCGTGCTGACAGGGGCACAAACCAAAAACATTCAGTACTTC. Protein product: CASSVLTGAQTKNIQYF.

This clonotype has at least ten counts. V is TRBV20-1 and J is TRBJ2-5, with TRBD1 as a possible D gene (6 bases). Per the germline V gene, CDR1 is DFQATT and CDR2 is SNEGSKA (reference sequence). This CDR3 contains 13 residues. Trimming removed 3 bases at V and 5 bases at J, with 13 bases between. The CDR3 bases are TGCAGTGCTAGCCGGACAGTCCGGGAGACCCAGTACTTC. This gives the protein CSASRTVRETQYF.

The chain couples TRBV3-1 to TRBJ2-1, with D uncertain. The germline CDR1 and CDR2 sequences are LGHDT and YNNKEL (reference sequence). Trimming left V 0 bases short and J 12 bases short, with 15 bases between. The CDR3 has 14 residues. CDR3 sequence reads: CASSQDTKGEMQFF. CDR3 DNA sequence: TGTGCCAGCAGCCAAGATACAAAGGGTGAAATGCAGTTCTTC.

This clonotype was counted many times. This chain links TRBV12-3 or TRBV12-4 with TRBJ1-2; the D is unclear. CDR3 length: 13 amino acids. The ends were cut back, 7 bases at V and 2 bases at J, with 11 bases in the middle. CDR3 sequence (DNA): TGTGCCAGCACCCGGGGAGGCAACTATGGCTACACCTTC. This codes for CASTRGGNYGYTF.

This clonotype was recorded at least ten times. The chain joins TRBV7-2 to TRBJ1-4; D unresolved. This CDR3 region has 15 residues. Trimming removed 2 bases at V and 8 bases at J, with 15 bases between. CDR1 and CDR2 from the germline V gene are SGHTA and FQGNSA. This chain's CDR3 is CASSLIGSGGEKLFF. As DNA, the CDR3 is TGTGCCAGCAGCTTAATAGGGTCCGGAGGCGAAAAACTGTTTTTT.

This clonotype was observed a few times. The genes are TRBV11-1 and TRBJ1-2; D gene uncertain. CDR1 and CDR2 from the germline V gene are SGHAT and FQDESV (reference sequence). The CDR3 spans 13 residues. Trimming pared 6 bases from V and 3 bases from J, leaving 11 bases between. Here the CDR3 reads CASSSGRDYGYTF. CDR3 sequence (DNA): TGTGCCAGCAGTTCCGGGAGGGACTATGGCTACACCTTC.

Regarding this clonotype: A clone one base away is much larger, so this may be a read error. The CDR3 DNA follows: TGTGCCATCAGTGGGACGACAGGGGCCGGGGAGCTGGTTTTT. As protein: CAISGTTGAGELVF. V is TRBV10-3 and J is TRBJ2-2; 8 bases are shared with TRBD1. This CDR3 spans 14 amino acids. The V gene's germline CDR1 is ENHRY and CDR2 SYGVKD.

In this sample, this clonotype turned up many times. This chain joins TRBV6-2 or TRBV6-3 and TRBJ2-6; 9 bases match TRBD1. V lost 6 bases and J lost 2; bases outside the gene matches: 5. Looked up from germline, CDR1 is MNHEY and CDR2 is SVGEGT. This CDR3 has 16 amino acids. The CDR3 is CASSMGQGTGANVLTF. DNA for the CDR3: TGTGCCAGCAGCATGGGACAGGGTACTGGGGCCAACGTCCTGACTTTC.

The sample holds many counts of this clonotype. The V gene is TRBV6-2 or TRBV6-3, the J gene TRBJ2-3, with no clear D. CDR1 and CDR2 from the germline V gene are MNHEY and SVGEGT. The CDR3 has 11 residues. V was clipped by 4 bases and J by 3 bases, with 2 bases between them. The CDR3 spells CASSWTDTQYF. The CDR3 DNA reads TGTGCCAGCAGTTGGACAGATACGCAGTATTTT.

This clonotype came up many times. The rearrangement joins TRBV7-9 to TRBJ1-1, with a possible D match to TRBD1 (5 bases). Germline CDR1 reads SEHNR; CDR2 reads FQNEAQ (reference sequence). V lost 4 bases and J 2 bases, leaving 14 bases between the germline ends. The CDR3 runs 15 residues. CDR3 nucleotide sequence: TGTGCCAGCAGCTCAACTTTGGGACCTAACACTGAAGCTTTCTTT. This encodes CASSSTLGPNTEAFF. The complete variable domain, with remaining parts taken from reference TRBV7-9 and TRBJ1-1, reads DTGVSQNPRHKITKRGQNVTFRCDPISEHNRLYWYRQTLGQGPEFLTYFQNEAQLEKSRLLSDRFSAERPKGSFSTLEIQRTEQGDSAMYLCASSSTLGPNTEAFFGQGTRLTVV.

This clonotype was seen repeatedly, ten times or more. The rearrangement links TRBV3-1 to TRBJ1-3, with D tentatively TRBD1 (5 bases). The CDR3 spans 15 residues. Germline values: CDR1 LGHDT, CDR2 YNNKEL (reference sequence). Trimming cost V 0 bases and J 2 bases, with 8 bases left between them. CDR3 nucleotides: TGTGCCAGCAGCCAAGATGGGGGACCTGGAAACACCATATATTTT. It codes for CASSQDGGPGNTIYF.

The V call is TRBV12-3 or TRBV12-4, the J call TRBJ1-2; the D is unclear. The CDR3 has 12 amino acids. Trimming pared 5 bases from V and 7 bases from J, leaving 11 bases between. CDR3 amino acids: CASSPRNAGYTF. The CDR3 nucleotides read TGTGCCAGCAGTCCACGGAACGCTGGCTACACCTTC.